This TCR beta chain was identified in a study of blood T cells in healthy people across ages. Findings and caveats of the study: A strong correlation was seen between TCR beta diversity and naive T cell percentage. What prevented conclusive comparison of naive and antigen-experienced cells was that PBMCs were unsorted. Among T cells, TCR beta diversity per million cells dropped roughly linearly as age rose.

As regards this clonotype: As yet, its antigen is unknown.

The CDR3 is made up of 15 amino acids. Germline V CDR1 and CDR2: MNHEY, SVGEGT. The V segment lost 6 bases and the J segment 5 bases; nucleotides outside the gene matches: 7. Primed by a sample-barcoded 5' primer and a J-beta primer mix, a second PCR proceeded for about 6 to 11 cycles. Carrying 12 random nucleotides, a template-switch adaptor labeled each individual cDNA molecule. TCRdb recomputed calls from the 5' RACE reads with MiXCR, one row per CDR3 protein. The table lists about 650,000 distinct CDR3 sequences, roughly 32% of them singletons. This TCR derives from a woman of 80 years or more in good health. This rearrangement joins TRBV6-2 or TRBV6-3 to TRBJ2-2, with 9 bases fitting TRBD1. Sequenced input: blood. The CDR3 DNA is TGTGCCAGCAGAGACCGGGACAGGGCTACCGGGGAGCTGTTTTTT. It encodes CASRDRDRATGELFF.